This T cell receptor (beta chain) was identified during a study of blood T cell repertoires in COVID-19. Study-level information: COVID-19 samples collected from the United States, Italy and Spain covered acute and convalescent phases.

V shed 2 bases and J 5 bases; nucleotides not matched to a gene: 6. CDR3 length: 16 residues. From germline, CDR1 is SGDLS and CDR2 YYNGEE. Original analysis: Estimated nucleated cell counts came from reference gene primer amplification. The table came from immunoSEQ multiplex PCR; TCRdb's copy has only in-frame clones and leaves some out. The D gene and trimming were derived from the DNA, and the V and J assignments and clone size from that table. The profile shows roughly 230,000 clones, around four fifths of them singletons. The sequenced sample consisted of peripheral blood. This chain uses TRBV9 with TRBJ2-1; TRBD2 matches at 11 bases. This clonotype was sampled from a man aged 40-50 years with active or convalescent COVID-19. This CDR3 reads CASSVPTSGGHNEQFF. The CDR3 DNA reads as TGTGCCAGCAGCGTCCCCACTAGCGGGGGTCACAATGAGCAGTTCTTC.